This T cell receptor (beta chain) comes out of a study of CD8+ T cells in alopecia areata. At the level of the study: Tofacitinib therapy lasting 6 to 18 months was followed by 6 months off drug.

Notes on the study in general: Both scalp clonality and the expanded CD8+ clones among the top 100 showed a significant decrease with tofacitinib.

Indicated treatment: oral pan-JAK inhibitor, 5-10 mg twice daily. V was clipped by 3 bases and J by 4 bases, with 18 bases between them. This CDR3 has 16 amino acids. CDR1 is SGDLS and CDR2 is YYNGEE in the germline V gene. Extraction and reverse transcription of RNA yielded cDNA as the sequencing template. The assay was immunoSEQ multiplex PCR, and TCRdb's table has in-frame clones only and misses some. The sample consists of 200,000 or so clones, 58% of them appearing once. This clone was recorded only once. Its antigen is unknown. The sample was CD4+ T cells sorted from blood, taken at week 24, from a patient treated with tofacitinib. The chain recombines TRBV9 with TRBJ2-3, with a possible D match to TRBD2 (6 bases). The clonotype was recovered from a human donor with alopecia areata. In nucleotides, the CDR3 is TGTGCCAGCAGCGCCCGGGGAGGCCAGGAGTCAGATACGCAGTATTTT. Amino acids: CASSARGGQESDTQYF. Using reference TRBV9 and TRBJ2-3 for the parts outside the CDR3, the full variable domain is DSGVTQTPKHLITATGQRVTLRCSPRSGDLSVYWYQQSLDQGLQFLIQYYNGEERAKGNILERFSAQQFPDLHSELNLSSLELGDSALYFCASSARGGQESDTQYFGPGTRLTVL.